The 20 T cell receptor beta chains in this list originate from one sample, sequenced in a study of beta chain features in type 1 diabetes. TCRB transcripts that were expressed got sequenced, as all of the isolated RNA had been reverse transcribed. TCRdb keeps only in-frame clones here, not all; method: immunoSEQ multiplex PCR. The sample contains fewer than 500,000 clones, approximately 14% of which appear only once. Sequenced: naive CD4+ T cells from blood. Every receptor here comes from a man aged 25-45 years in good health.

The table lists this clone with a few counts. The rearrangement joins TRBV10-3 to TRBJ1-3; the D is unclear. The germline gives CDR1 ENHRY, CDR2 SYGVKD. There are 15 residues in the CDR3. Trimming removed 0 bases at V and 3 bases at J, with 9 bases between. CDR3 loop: CAISESGKLGNTIYF. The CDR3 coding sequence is TGTGCCATCAGTGAGTCGGGCAAGCTTGGAAACACCATATATTTT.

In DNA form, the CDR3 reads TGCAGCGTTCTGACAGGGGCCTCTAACTATGGCTACACCTTC. Protein: CSVLTGASNYGYTF. This sequence joins TRBV29-1 and TRBJ1-2, with 8 bases matching TRBD1. Trimming took 5 bases from V and 0 from J; bases not matched to a gene: 5. This CDR3 is built from 14 residues. Germline CDR1 is SQVTM and CDR2 is ANQGSEA.

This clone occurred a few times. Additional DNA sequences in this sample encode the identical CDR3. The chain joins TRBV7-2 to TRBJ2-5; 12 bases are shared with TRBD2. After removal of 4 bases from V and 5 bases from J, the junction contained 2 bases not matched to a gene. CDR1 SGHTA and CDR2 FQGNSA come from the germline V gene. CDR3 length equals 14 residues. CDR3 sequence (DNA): TGTGCCAGCAGCTCTAGCGGGGGGGTGGAGACCCAGTACTTC. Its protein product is CASSSSGGVETQYF.

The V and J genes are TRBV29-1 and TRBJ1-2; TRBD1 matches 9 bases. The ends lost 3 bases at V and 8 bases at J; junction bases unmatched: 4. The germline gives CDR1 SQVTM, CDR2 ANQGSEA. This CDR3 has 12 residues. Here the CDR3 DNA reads TGCAGCGTTGATCGACAGGGGGAAGGCTACACCTTC. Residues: CSVDRQGEGYTF.

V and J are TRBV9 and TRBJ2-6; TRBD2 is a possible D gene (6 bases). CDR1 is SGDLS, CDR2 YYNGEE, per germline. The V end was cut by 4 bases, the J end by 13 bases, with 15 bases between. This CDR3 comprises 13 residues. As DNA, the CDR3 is TGTGCCAGCAGCTCACGGGGGAGAGTTGTCCTGACTTTC. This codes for CASSSRGRVVLTF.

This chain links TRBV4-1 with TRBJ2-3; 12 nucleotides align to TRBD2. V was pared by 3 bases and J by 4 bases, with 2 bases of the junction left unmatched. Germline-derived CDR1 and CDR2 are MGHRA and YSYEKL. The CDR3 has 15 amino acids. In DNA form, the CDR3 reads TGCGCCAGCAGCCACCTAGCGGGGGGGCCAGATACGCAGTATTTT. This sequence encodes CASSHLAGGPDTQYF.

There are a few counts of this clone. The DNA for the CDR3 is TGTGCCAGCAGCTTATTCTTAGCGGCTGGGAGCACAGATACGCAGTATTTT. Translating it yields CASSLFLAAGSTDTQYF. The rearrangement joins TRBV7-2 to TRBJ2-3, with D possibly being TRBD2 (6 bases). Germline CDR1 reads SGHTA; CDR2 reads FQGNSA. Trimming stripped 2 bases from V and 0 bases from J, with 15 bases between. The CDR3 covers 17 residues.

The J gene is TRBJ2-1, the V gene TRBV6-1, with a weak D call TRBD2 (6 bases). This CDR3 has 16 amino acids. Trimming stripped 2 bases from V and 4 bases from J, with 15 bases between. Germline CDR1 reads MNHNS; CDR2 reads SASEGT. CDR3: CASSENVAVGYNEQFF. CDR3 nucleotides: TGTGCCAGCAGTGAAAACGTAGCGGTGGGTTACAATGAGCAGTTCTTC.

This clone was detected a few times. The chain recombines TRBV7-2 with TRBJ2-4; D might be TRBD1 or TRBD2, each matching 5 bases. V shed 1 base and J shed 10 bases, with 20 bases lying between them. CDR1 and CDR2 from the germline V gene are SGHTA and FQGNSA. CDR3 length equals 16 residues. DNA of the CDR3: TGTGCCAGCAGCTTAGTTTCGGCCAGGCTCTGGGGGATTCAGTACTTC. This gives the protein CASSLVSARLWGIQYF.

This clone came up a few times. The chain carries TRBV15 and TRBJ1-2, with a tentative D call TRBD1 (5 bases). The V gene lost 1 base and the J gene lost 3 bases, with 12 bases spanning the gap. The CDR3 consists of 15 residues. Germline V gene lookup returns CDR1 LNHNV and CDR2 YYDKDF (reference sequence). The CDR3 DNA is TGTGCCACCAGCAGAGGCTGGGGGGACCACTATGGCTACACCTTC. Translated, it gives CATSRGWGDHYGYTF.

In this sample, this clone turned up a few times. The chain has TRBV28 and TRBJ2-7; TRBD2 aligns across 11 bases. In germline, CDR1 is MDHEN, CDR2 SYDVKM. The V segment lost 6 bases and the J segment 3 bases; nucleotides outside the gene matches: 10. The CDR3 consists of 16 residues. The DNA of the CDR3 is TGTGCCAGCAGCCGACCGGGACTAGCGGCATACTACGAGCAGTACGTC. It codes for CASSRPGLAAYYEQYV.

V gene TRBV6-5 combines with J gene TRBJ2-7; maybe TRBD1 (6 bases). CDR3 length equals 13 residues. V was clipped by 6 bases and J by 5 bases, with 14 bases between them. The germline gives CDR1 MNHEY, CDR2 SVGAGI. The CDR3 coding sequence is TGTGCCAGCAGCCGACTACAGGGCCACGAGCAGTACTTC. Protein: CASSRLQGHEQYF.

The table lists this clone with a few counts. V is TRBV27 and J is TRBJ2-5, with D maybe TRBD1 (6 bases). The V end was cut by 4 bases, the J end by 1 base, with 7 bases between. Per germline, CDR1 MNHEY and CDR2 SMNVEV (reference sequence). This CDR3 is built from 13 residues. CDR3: CASSWDIQETQYF. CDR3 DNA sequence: TGTGCCAGCAGTTGGGACATCCAAGAGACCCAGTACTTC.

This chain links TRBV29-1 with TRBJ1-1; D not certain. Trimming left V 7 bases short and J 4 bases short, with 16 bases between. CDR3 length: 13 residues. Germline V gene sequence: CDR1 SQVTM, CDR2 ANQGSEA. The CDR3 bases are TGCAGCGCAACCAACATACCGGGCACTGAAGCTTTCTTT. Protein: CSATNIPGTEAFF.

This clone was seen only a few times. The CDR3 spells CASRKAGSFYEQYF. In DNA form, the CDR3 reads TGTGCCAGCAGGAAGGCAGGGTCGTTCTACGAGCAGTACTTC. V usage is TRBV13 and J usage is TRBJ2-7; perhaps TRBD1 as D (5 bases). Trimming pared 6 bases from V and 3 bases from J, leaving 15 bases between. The CDR3 has 14 amino acids. CDR1 and CDR2 (germline): PRHDT, FYEKMQ (reference sequence).

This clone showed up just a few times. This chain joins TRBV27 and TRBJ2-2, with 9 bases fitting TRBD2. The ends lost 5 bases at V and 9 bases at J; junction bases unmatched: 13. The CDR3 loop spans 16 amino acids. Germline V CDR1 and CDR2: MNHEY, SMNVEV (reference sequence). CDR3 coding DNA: TGTGCCAGCAGTGCCGTAGCGGGAGAAAGGCGGAGGGAGCTGTTTTTT. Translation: CASSAVAGERRRELFF.

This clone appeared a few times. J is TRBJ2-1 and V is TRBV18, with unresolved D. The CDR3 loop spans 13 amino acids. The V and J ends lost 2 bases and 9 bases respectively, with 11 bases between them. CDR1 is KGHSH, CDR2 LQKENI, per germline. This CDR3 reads CASSPVVRGEQFF. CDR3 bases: TGTGCCAGCTCACCAGTGGTTCGAGGTGAGCAGTTCTTC.

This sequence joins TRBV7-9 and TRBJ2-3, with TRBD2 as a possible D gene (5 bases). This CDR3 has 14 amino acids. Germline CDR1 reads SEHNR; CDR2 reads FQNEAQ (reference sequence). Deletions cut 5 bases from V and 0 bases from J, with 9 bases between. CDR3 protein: CASSLRGSTDTQYF. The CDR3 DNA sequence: TGTGCCAGCAGCCTCCGGGGTAGCACAGATACGCAGTATTTT.

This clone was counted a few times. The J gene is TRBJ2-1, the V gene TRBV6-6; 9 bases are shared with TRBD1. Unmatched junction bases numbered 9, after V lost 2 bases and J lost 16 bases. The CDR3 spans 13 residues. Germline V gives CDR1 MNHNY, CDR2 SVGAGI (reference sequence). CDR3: CASSYAPGTGNFF. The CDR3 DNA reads TGTGCCAGCAGTTACGCACCCGGGACAGGGAATTTCTTC.

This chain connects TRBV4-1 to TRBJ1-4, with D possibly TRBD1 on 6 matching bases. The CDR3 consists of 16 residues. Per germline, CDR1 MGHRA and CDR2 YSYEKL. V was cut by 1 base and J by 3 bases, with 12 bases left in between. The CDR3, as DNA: TGCGCCAGCAGCCAAGCGGTTGGGGGCGCTAATGAAAAACTGTTTTTT. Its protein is CASSQAVGGANEKLFF.